Included here is one T cell receptor (beta chain) sequence, with context. The sample is drawn from a study of blood T cell repertoires in COVID-19. Study details: Samples representing acute and convalescent COVID-19 were sourced from the United States, Italy and Spain. In each case, the material was cDNA or gDNA derived from T cells, B-cell-depleted T cells, or PBMCs.

CDR3 length equals 15 residues. Germline V gives CDR1 KGHSH, CDR2 LQKENI. Trimming removed 3 bases from V and 4 bases from J, with 13 bases in between. Researchers sorted participants into cohorts using their self-reported clinical history. Method: immunoSEQ multiplex PCR; TCRdb's copy keeps in-frame clones and lacks some. Here the sample spans roughly 160,000 clones, 79% being singletons. The receptor was derived from a woman in her seventies in a cohort exposed to, infected with or recovered from COVID-19 (not recorded which). V is TRBV18 and J is TRBJ1-5; D ambiguous. Material for sequencing was PBMCs or T cells enriched from blood (not recorded which). The CDR3 loop reads CASSPPGGSNQPQHF. Here the CDR3 DNA reads TGTGCCAGCTCACCCCCGGGAGGTTCAAATCAGCCCCAGCATTTT.